Listed here are 13 T cell receptor beta chains from one sample, sequenced in a study of shared clonotypes between healthy human individuals. As defined, naive CD8 cells were CD45RO-negative and positively selected for CCR7, with terminally differentiated effector memory CD45RA+ cells excluded. The table came from immunoSEQ multiplex PCR; TCRdb's copy has only in-frame clones and leaves some out. The sample lists around 2,000,000 clones; about 95% were seen once. The source material was naive CD8+ T cells sorted from blood. These TCRs come from a man in his late teens or twenties in good health.

V usage is TRBV6-5 and J usage is TRBJ2-7; D could derive from TRBD1 or TRBD2 (5 bases each). CDR3 length: 13 residues. The germline gives CDR1 MNHEY, CDR2 SVGAGI. The V and J ends lost 6 bases and 3 bases respectively, with 12 bases between them. DNA of the CDR3: TGTGCCAGCAGCCTTACTAGGGGCTACGAGCAGTACTTC. The encoded protein is CASSLTRGYEQYF.

The genes are TRBV25-1 and TRBJ1-6; D is unresolved. Deletions cut 8 bases from V and 13 bases from J, with 18 bases between. Per germline, CDR1 MGHDK and CDR2 SYGVNS. There are 13 residues in the CDR3. The CDR3 here is CASDGLDGWPLHF. The CDR3 DNA reads as TGTGCCAGCGACGGCCTCGATGGTTGGCCCCTCCACTTT.

The sample holds one count of this clone. V is TRBV6-5 and J is TRBJ2-1; D is possibly TRBD1 (6 bases). Trimming took off 5 bases at V and 10 bases at J, with 9 bases between the two ends. This CDR3 has 11 residues. CDR1 and CDR2 (germline): MNHEY, SVGAGI. CDR3 bases: TGTGCCAGCAGTACTGGGACAGAGCAGTTCTTC. Protein product: CASSTGTEQFF.

CDR3 sequence (DNA): TGTGCCAGCAGTGATGAGACATCAATCTACGAGCAGTACTTC. Translation: CASSDETSIYEQYF. The V gene is TRBV2, the J gene TRBJ2-7; D is ambiguous. V lost 3 bases to trimming and J lost 3 bases, with 12 bases between them. Germline values: CDR1 SNHLY, CDR2 FYNNEI. The CDR3 sequence is 14 residues long.

V gene TRBV30 combines with J gene TRBJ2-7; D not certain. This CDR3 region has 11 residues. Trimming took 2 bases from V and 6 from J, leaving 8 bases between them. The V gene's germline CDR1 is GTSNPN and CDR2 SVGIG (reference sequence). This CDR3 is CAWSMGSEQYF. CDR3 sequence (DNA): TGTGCCTGGAGTATGGGCAGCGAGCAGTACTTC.

The chain joins TRBV4-3 to TRBJ2-1, with 13 bases lining up with TRBD2. CDR3 size: 22 residues. Germline lookup yields CDR1 LGHNA and CDR2 YSLEER. V trimming: 0 bases; J trimming: 3 bases; junction bases outside the gene matches: 17. The CDR3 sequence: CASSQDPVGLAGYVSDYNEQFF. CDR3 DNA: TGCGCCAGCAGCCAAGATCCTGTGGGACTAGCGGGGTACGTATCTGACTACAATGAGCAGTTCTTC.

V is TRBV21-1 and J is TRBJ1-2. TRBV21-1 is noted as a pseudogene. The CDR3 sequence is 16 residues long. CDR3 sequence reads: CASSKGGGRSNYGYTF. The CDR3 DNA follows: TGTGCCAGCAGCAAAGGGGGTGGGCGCTCTAACTATGGCTACACCTTC.

The chain has TRBV5-6 and TRBJ2-3; a weak D match, TRBD1 (6 bases). The V end lost 4 bases, the J end lost 7 bases, and 13 bases lay between the germline ends. This CDR3 region has 13 residues. The V gene's germline CDR1 is SGHDT and CDR2 YYEEEE. The chain's CDR3 is CASSPGHPNTQYF. The CDR3 nucleotides read TGTGCCAGCAGCCCGGGACACCCTAATACGCAGTATTTT.

Concerning this clone itself: The same CDR3 also results from other DNA sequences found in this sample. This chain links TRBV10-2 with TRBJ2-7; D is uncertain. Trimming took 8 bases from V and 0 from J, leaving 8 bases between them. The CDR3 consists of 12 residues. CDR1 WSHSY and CDR2 SAAADI come from the germline V gene. The CDR3 DNA follows: TGCGCCAGCGCCGGCGACTCCTACGAGCAGTACTTC. Its protein is CASAGDSYEQYF.

Concerning this clone itself: Other DNA sequences in this specimen translate into the identical CDR3. The rearrangement links TRBV4-1 to TRBJ2-7; D is unclear. Germline values: CDR1 MGHRA, CDR2 YSYEKL. The CDR3 totals 13 residues. The germline V and J ends were trimmed by 1 base and 1 base, with 5 bases remaining between them. The CDR3 DNA sequence: TGCGCCAGCAGCCAAGCGATATCCTACGAGCAGTACTTC. This codes for CASSQAISYEQYF.

The chain has TRBV27 and TRBJ2-1; D is unresolved. With 5 bases removed from V and 3 bases from J, the gap between germline ends came to 11 bases. The germline V gene has CDR1 MNHEY and CDR2 SMNVEV (reference sequence). The CDR3 spans 14 residues. CDR3 nucleotide sequence: TGTGCCAGCAGTCTGGACGCATACTACAATGAGCAGTTCTTC. Translated, it gives CASSLDAYYNEQFF.

The J gene is TRBJ1-1, the V gene TRBV2, with D unresolved. The CDR3 consists of 14 residues. Germline CDR1 and CDR2: SNHLY and FYNNEI. The V gene lost 4 bases and the J gene lost 0 bases, with 9 bases spanning the gap. CDR3 loop: CASSGHDLNTEAFF. Written as DNA, the CDR3 is TGTGCCAGCAGTGGACACGACTTGAACACTGAAGCTTTCTTT.

The chain recombines TRBV5-1 with TRBJ2-3, with TRBD2 matching over 13 bases. This CDR3 contains 16 residues. Germline V lookup: CDR1 SGHRS, CDR2 YFSETQ. With V trimmed by 4 bases and J by 14 bases, 16 bases remained unmatched. The CDR3 loop is CASSDTSGRAFIAGYF. The CDR3 nucleotides are TGCGCCAGCAGCGACACTAGCGGGAGGGCCTTTATAGCCGGGTATTTT. The whole variable domain, remainder taken from reference TRBV5-1 and TRBJ2-3, is KAGVTQTPRYLIKTRGQQVTLSCSPISGHRSVSWYQQTPGQGLQFLFEYFSETQRNKGNFPGRFSGRQFSNSRSEMNVSTLELGDSALYLCASSDTSGRAFIAGYFGPGTRLTVL.